A selection of T cell receptor beta chains follows, all from one sample in a study of T cells in Graves' hyperthyroidism and ophthalmopathy. A single record per CDR3 protein comes from TCRdb applying MiXCR to the multiplex PCR reads. The data contain hundreds of thousands of distinct CDR3 sequences, approximately 13% of them singletons. What was sequenced was blood. All receptors come from a woman between 25 and 40 years old with Graves' hyperthyroidism that later progressed to Graves' ophthalmopathy. Each CDR3 is given with its conserved first and last residue. A D gene is named only where the DNA matches it firmly. Clone sizes are given selectively: once, few, many, or a class where the clone is expanded.

d_call	v_call	j_call	clone_size	cdr3_nt	cdr3_aa
NA	TRBV6-1	TRBJ2-2	few	TGTGCCAGCACCTTAATCGGAGTCGGGGAGCTGTTTTTT	CASTLIGVGELFF
NA	TRBV7-2	TRBJ1-5	few	TGTGCCAGCAGCTTAGCTGGGTCTTCGGGGAATCAGCCCCAGCATTTT	CASSLAGSSGNQPQHF
NA	TRBV3-1	TRBJ2-5	many	TGTGCCAGCAGCCACGGGGAGACCCAGTACTTC	CASSHGETQYF
TRBD2	TRBV27	TRBJ2-2	NA	TGTGCCAGCAGTTTATGGGCGGGAGGAAGGGGCGGGGAGCTGTTTTTT	CASSLWAGGRGGELFF
NA	TRBV5-1	TRBJ1-1	many	TGCGCCAGCAGCGCGGGGGCAGGAGGCACTGAAGCTTTCTTT	CASSAGAGGTEAFF
NA	TRBV5-1	TRBJ2-3	many	TGCTCCACGGCTAGCGAAAACACAGATACGCAGTATTTT	CSTASENTDTQYF
NA	TRBV20-1	TRBJ1-1	many	TGCAGTGCTAGAGACCATGCTTTCTTT	CSARDHAFF
NA	TRBV28	TRBJ2-1	many	TGTGCCAGCAGCCCCGGGTCGGGGGGCCCTTACAATGAGCAGTTCTTC	CASSPGSGGPYNEQFF
NA	TRBV15	TRBJ2-1	many	TGTGCCACCAGCGGGGACATCTCCCCCTACAATGAGCAGTTCTTC	CATSGDISPYNEQFF
TRBD1	TRBV19	TRBJ2-3	once	TGTGCCAGTAGTAGACAGGGGCAGGCGCAGTATTTT	CASSRQGQAQYF
NA	TRBV27	TRBJ2-1	NA	TGTGCCAGCCTCGGTCGGGGACTCCAATCCAATGAGCAGTTCTTC	CASLGRGLQSNEQFF
NA	TRBV9	TRBJ2-5	many	TGTGCCAGCAGCGTAGCGCTGTCGGAAGAGACCCAGTACTTC	CASSVALSEETQYF
TRBD1	TRBV6-5	TRBJ1-1	many	TGTGCCAGCAGTTTCCTCGGACAGGGAACGAACACTGAAGCTTTCTTT	CASSFLGQGTNTEAFF
NA	TRBV30	TRBJ1-5	many	TGTGCCTGGAGTGTAGCCGGGGATCAGCCCCAGCATTTT	CAWSVAGDQPQHF
NA	TRBV6-5	TRBJ1-2	few	TGTGCCAGCAGTGACTCGGGAACTAACTATGGCTACACCTTC	CASSDSGTNYGYTF
TRBD2	TRBV6-1	TRBJ2-7	NA	TGTGCCAGCAGGCCAGCGGGGGCCTACGAGCAGTACTTC	CASRPAGAYEQYF
NA	TRBV7-3	TRBJ1-3	many	TGTGCCAGCAGCTTAACGGGGGACGTCGGAAACACCATATATTTT	CASSLTGDVGNTIYF